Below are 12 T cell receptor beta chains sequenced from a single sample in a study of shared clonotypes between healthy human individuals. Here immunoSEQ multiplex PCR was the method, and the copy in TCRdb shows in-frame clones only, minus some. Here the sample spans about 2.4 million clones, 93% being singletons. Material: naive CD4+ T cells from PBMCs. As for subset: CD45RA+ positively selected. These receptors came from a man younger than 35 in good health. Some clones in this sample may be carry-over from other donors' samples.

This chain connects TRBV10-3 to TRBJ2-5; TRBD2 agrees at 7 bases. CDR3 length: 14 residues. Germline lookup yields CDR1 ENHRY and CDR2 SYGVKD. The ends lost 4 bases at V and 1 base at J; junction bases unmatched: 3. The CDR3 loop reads CAISAASGQETQYF. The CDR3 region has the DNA TGTGCCATCAGTGCGGCTAGCGGCCAAGAGACCCAGTACTTC.

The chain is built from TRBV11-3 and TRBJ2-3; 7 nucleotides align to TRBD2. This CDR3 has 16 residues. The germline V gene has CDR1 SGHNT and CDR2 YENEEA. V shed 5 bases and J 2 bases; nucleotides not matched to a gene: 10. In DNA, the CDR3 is TGTGCCAGCAGCACAGGCCGGGAGGCGACCACAGATACGCAGTATTTT. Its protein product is CASSTGREATTDTQYF. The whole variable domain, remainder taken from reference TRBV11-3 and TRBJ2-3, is EAGVVQSPRYKIIEKKQPVAFWCNPISGHNTLYWYLQNLGQGPELLIRYENEEAVDDSQLPKDRFSAERLKGVDSTLKIQPAELGDSAVYLCASSTGREATTDTQYFGPGTRLTVL.

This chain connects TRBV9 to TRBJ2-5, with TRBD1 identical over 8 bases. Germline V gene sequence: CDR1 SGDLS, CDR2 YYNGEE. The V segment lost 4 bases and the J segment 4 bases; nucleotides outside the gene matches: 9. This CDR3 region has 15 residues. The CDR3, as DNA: TGTGCCAGCAGCACTCGGCAGGGGGCCGGAGAGACCCAGTACTTC. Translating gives CASSTRQGAGETQYF.

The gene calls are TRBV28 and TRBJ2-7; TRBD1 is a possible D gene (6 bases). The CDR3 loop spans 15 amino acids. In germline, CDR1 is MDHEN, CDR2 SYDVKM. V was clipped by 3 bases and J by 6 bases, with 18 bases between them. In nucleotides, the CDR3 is TGTGCCAGCAGTTTGCCAAACAGGGAAGGCAGCGAGCAGTACTTC. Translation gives CASSLPNREGSEQYF.

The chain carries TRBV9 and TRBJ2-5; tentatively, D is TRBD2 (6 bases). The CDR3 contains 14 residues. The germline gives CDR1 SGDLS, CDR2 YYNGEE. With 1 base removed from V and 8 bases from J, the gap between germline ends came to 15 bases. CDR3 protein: CASSVRLVRDTQYF. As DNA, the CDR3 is TGTGCCAGCAGCGTAAGACTAGTGAGAGATACCCAGTACTTC.

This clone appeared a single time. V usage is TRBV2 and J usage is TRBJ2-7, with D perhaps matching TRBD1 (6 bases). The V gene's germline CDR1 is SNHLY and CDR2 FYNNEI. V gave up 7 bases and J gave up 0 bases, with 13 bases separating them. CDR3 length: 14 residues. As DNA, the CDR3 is TGTGCCAGCAATCTAGACAGGTACTCCTACGAGCAGTACTTC. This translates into CASNLDRYSYEQYF.

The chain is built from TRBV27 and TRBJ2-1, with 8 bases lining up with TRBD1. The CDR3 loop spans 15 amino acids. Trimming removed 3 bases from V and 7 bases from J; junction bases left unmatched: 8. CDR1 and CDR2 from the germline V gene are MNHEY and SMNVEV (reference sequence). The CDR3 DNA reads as TGTGCCAGCAGTTTTGGGGACAGGAAAGGGAATGAGCAGTTCTTC. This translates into CASSFGDRKGNEQFF.

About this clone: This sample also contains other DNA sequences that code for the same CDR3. The CDR3 here is CASSSLAGVTDTQYF. The CDR3 DNA sequence: TGTGCCAGCAGCTCACTAGCGGGTGTCACAGATACGCAGTATTTT. J is TRBJ2-3 and V is TRBV7-2, with 9 bases lining up with TRBD2. The CDR3 totals 15 residues. CDR1 is SGHTA and CDR2 is FQGNSA in the germline V gene. Losses at the gene ends were 4 bases for V and 2 bases for J; bases not matched to a gene: 4.

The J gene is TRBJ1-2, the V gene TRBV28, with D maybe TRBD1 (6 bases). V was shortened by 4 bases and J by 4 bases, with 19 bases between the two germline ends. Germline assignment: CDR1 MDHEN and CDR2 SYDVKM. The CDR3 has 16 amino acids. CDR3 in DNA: TGTGCCAGCAGTTCAGGGGCGGGGCAGGGGATCTATGGCTACACCTTC. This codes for CASSSGAGQGIYGYTF.

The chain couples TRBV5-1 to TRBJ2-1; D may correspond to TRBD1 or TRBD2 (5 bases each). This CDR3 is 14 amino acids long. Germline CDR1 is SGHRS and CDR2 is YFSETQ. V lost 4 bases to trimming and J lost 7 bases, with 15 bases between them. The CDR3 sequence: CASSVAGTPNEQFF. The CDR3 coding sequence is TGCGCCAGCAGCGTAGCCGGGACGCCGAATGAGCAGTTCTTC.

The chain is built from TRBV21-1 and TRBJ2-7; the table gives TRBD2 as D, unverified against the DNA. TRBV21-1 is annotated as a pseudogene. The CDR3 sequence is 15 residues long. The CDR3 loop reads CASSRARTFSYEQYF. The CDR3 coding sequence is TGTGCCAGCAGCCGCGCGCGAACTTTCTCCTACGAGCAGTACTTC.

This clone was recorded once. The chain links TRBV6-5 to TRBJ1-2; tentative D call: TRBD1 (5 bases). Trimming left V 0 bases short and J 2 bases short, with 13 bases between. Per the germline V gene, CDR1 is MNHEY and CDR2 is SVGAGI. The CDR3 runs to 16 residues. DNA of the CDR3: TGTGCCAGCAGTTACTCGTATGCTCAGGGAAACTATGGCTACACCTTC. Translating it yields CASSYSYAQGNYGYTF.